This TCR beta chain is drawn from a study of blood T cells in healthy people across ages. Study-level results: Long-lived and aged donors differed, with more naive CD4+ cells and higher diversity in the long-lived.

Turning to this clonotype: Its antigen is unidentified.

The CDR3 contains 15 residues. The germline CDR1 and CDR2 sequences are DFQATT and SNEGSKA (reference sequence). Trimming took off 5 bases at V and 6 bases at J, with 21 bases between the two ends. Using a J-beta primer mix together with a sample-barcoded 5' primer, a second PCR was run for about 6 to 12 cycles. Each cDNA was tagged by a template-switch adaptor containing 12 random nucleotides. TCRdb fed the 5' RACE reads into MiXCR, producing one record per CDR3 protein. This table holds about 970,000 distinct CDR3 sequences, roughly 51% found once. Total RNA extracted from each sample amounted to at least 5.5 micrograms.

This TCR was recovered from a woman aged 55 to 70 in good health. The sample comprised blood. This chain joins TRBV20-1 and TRBJ2-3; D gene unclear. CDR3 in amino acids: CSAQLARPLADTQYF. The CDR3 DNA reads TGCAGTGCTCAACTCGCCCGGCCACTGGCTGATACGCAGTATTTT.